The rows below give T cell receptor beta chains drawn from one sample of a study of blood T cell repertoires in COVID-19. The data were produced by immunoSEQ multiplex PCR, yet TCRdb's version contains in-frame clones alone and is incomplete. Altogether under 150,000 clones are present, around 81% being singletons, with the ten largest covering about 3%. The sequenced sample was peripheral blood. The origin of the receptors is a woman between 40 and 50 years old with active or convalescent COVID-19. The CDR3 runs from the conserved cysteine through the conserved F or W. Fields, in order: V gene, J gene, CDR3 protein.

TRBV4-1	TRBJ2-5	CASSPEPGTGFGETQYF
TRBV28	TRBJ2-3	CASSAPSTGTQYF
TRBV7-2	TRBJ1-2	CASSFRVDYGYTF
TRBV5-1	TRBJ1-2	CASSLDRDSRGYTF
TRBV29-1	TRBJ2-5	CSVEGDFMAQYF
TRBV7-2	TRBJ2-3	CASSPTDRGQTQYF
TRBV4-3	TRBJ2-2	CASSQVRASAGELFF
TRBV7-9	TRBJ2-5	CASSLGQGIGETQYF
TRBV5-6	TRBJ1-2	CASSLRTTYGYTF
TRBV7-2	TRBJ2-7	CASSSRGGQVYEQYF
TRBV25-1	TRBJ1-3	CASSDLGAVSGNTIYF
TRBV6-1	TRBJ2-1	CASSERGLAGLGFYNEQFF
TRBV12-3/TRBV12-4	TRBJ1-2	CASTGQGAYGYTF
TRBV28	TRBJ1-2	CASSFGHGGGGYTF
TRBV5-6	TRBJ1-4	CASSGYREKDEKLFF
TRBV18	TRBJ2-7	CASSPNLFHRELYEQYF
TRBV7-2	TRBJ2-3	CASRPGLAGVLTQYF
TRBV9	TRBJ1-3	CASSVAGDFRLSGNTIYF
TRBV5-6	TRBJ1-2	CASSLALYGYTF
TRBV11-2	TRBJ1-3	CASSLGETGAGNTIYF
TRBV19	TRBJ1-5	CACAGLSGQPQHF
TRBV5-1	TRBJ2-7	CASSAGTGSYEQYF
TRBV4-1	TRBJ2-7	CASSQAPGTGSYEQYF
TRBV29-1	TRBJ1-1	CSVEVQGILNTEAFF
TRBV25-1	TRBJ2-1	CASTTSGGMNEQFF
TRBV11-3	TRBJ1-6	CASSRSYNSPLHF
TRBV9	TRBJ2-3	CASSARDRGFLAGVRSTDTQYF
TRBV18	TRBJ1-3	CASSPESSGNTIYF
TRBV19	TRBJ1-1	CASSFSGTLQSEAFF
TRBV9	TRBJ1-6	CASSAGQGRGSPLHF
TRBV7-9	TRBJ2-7	CASSLDSGYYEQYF
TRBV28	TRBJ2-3	CAITGTGDTDTQYF
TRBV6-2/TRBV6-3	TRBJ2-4	CASSTAGLSKNIQYF
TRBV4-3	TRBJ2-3	CASGTKNRGGDTQYF
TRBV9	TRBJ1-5	CASSVGGGDQPQHF
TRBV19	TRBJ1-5	CASSATGTGHDSNQPQHF
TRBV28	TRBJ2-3	CAAGTGSTDTQYF